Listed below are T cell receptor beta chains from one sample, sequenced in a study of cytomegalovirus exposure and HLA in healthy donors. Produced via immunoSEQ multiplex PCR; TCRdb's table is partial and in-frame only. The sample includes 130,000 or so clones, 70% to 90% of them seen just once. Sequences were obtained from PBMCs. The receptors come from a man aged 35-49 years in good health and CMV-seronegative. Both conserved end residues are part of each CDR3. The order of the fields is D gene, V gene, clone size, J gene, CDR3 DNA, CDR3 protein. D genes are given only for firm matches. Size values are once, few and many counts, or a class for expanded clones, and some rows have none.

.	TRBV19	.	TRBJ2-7	TGTGCCAGTAGTGAGGGGGTTAGGGGGACCGACGAGCAGTACTTC	CASSEGVRGTDEQYF
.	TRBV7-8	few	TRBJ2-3	TGTGCCAGCCTACCGTCTCGGGACAACACAGATACGCAGTATTTT	CASLPSRDNTDTQYF
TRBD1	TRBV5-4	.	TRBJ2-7	TGTGCCAGCAGCTTGGGGGACAGGAAACCCGAGCAGTACTTC	CASSLGDRKPEQYF
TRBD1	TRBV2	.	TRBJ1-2	TGTGCCAGCAGTGAAAGACAGGGTAGGAGCTATGGCTACACCTTC	CASSERQGRSYGYTF
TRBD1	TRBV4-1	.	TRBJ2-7	TGCGCCAGCAGCCAAGGGTATGACAGGGAAGGGTACGAGCAGTACTTC	CASSQGYDREGYEQYF
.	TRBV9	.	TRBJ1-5	TGTGCCAGCAGCGTAGTAGGAGGGCCCCAGCATTTT	CASSVVGGPQHF
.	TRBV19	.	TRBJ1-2	TGTGCCAGTAGTCGGGAGGGCTATGGCTACACCTTC	CASSREGYGYTF
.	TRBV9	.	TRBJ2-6	TGTGCCAGCAGCCCTAGTGGGGGCTGGGGGGCCAACGTCCTGACTTTC	CASSPSGGWGANVLTF
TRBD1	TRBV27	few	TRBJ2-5	TGTGCCAGCAGTCCATGGGACAGGGTTGGAGAGACCCAGTACTTC	CASSPWDRVGETQYF
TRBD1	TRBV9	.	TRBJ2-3	TGTGCCAGCAGCCCACAGGGGGCAGGGACAGATACGCAGTATTTT	CASSPQGAGTDTQYF
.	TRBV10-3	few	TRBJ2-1	TGTGCCATCAGTGGGCAGGGTTCCTACAATGAGCAGTTCTTC	CAISGQGSYNEQFF
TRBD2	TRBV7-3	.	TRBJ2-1	TGTGCCAGCAGCTTAGGAGCGGGGGGGCAATTCTTC	CASSLGAGGQFF
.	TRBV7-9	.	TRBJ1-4	TGTGCCAGCAGCTTCGGGGGGGAAAAACTGTTTTTT	CASSFGGEKLFF
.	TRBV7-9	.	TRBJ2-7	TGTGCCAGCAGCCCCCAGGCCGACTACGAGCAGTACTTC	CASSPQADYEQYF
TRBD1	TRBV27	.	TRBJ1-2	TGTGCCAGCAGTTTATTGGGGACAGGGGGTAAGGCGAGCTATGGCTACACCTTC	CASSLLGTGGKASYGYTF
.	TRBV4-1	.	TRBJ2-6	TGCGCCAGCAGTCAGGGGCCACCCTCCTCTGGGGCCAACGTCCTGACTTTC	CASSQGPPSSGANVLTF
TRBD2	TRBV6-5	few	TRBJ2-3	TGTGCCAGCAGTTTCAGTAGCGGGGGGGGGAGAGATACGCAGTATTTT	CASSFSSGGGRDTQYF
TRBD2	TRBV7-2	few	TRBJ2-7	TGTGCCAGCAGCTTACGGGGTTATTCGCGGGAGGCGGGGGAGCAGTACTTC	CASSLRGYSREAGEQYF
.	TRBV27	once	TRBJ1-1	TGTGCCAGCAGTTTATCGGGCACGAACACTGAAGCTTTCTTT	CASSLSGTNTEAFF
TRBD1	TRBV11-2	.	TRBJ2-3	TGTGCCAGCAGCTGGGGGGGACAGGGTCCAGATACGCAGTATTTT	CASSWGGQGPDTQYF
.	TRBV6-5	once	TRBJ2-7	TGTGCCAGCAGTTCCCTTACAGGGTCCTACGAGCAGTACTTC	CASSSLTGSYEQYF
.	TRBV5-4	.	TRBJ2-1	TGTGCCAGCAGCCCTAGCGGGACAGGGGTATCCTACAATGAGCAGTTCTTC	CASSPSGTGVSYNEQFF
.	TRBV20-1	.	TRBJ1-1	TGCAGCGCTAGCAGGCACCGTGAAGCTTTCTTT	CSASRHREAFF
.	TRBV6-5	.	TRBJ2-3	TGTGCCAGCAGCCTCCTTAGCACAGATACGCAGTATTTT	CASSLLSTDTQYF
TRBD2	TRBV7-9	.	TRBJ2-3	TGTTCCGGGGGGGGATACGATACGCAGTATTTT	CSGGGYDTQYF
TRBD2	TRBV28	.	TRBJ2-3	TGTGCCAGCAACCCCGGGTTGGTAGCGGGGGCTAGCACAGATACGCAGTATTTT	CASNPGLVAGASTDTQYF
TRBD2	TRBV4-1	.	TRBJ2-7	TGCGCCAGCAGCCTGGGACTAAACTACGAGCAGTACTTC	CASSLGLNYEQYF
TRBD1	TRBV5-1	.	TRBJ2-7	TGCGCCAGCAGCTTGGCACAGGGGCCCTACGAGCAGTACTTC	CASSLAQGPYEQYF
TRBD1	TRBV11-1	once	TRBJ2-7	TGTGCCAGCAGCCCTGGACAGGGTAAATACGAGCAGTACTTC	CASSPGQGKYEQYF
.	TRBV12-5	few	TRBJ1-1	TGTGCTAGTGGGGGAGGAGATTTCACTGAAGCTTTCTTT	CASGGGDFTEAFF
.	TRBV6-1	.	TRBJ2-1	TGTGCCAGCAGTGTGGACTACCTTACCTACAATGAGCAGTTCTTC	CASSVDYLTYNEQFF
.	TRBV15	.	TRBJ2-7	TGTGCCACCAGCAGAGATCACAGAAACTACGAGCAGTACTTC	CATSRDHRNYEQYF